Shown below are 2 T cell receptor beta chains from a single sample sequenced in a study of T cell responses to AZD1222 COVID-19 vaccine. The protocol was immunoSEQ multiplex PCR, while the TCRdb copy is restricted to in-frame clones and leaves out a portion. The repertoire holds roughly 180,000 clones, with about nine tenths as singletons. This specimen consisted of peripheral blood, obtained on day 0 of AZD1222 vaccination. These receptor sequences come from an adult in good health.

The chain uses TRBV5-1 and TRBJ2-2; D gene uncertain. V was cut by 2 bases and J by 6 bases, with 8 bases left in between. The CDR3 runs 13 residues. CDR1 and CDR2 (germline): SGHRS, YFSETQ. CDR3 protein: CASSLGGAGELFF. The DNA for the CDR3 is TGCGCCAGCAGCTTAGGCGGCGCCGGGGAGCTGTTTTTT. The full variable domain, in which reference TRBV5-1 and TRBJ2-2 provide the parts outside the CDR3, is KAGVTQTPRYLIKTRGQQVTLSCSPISGHRSVSWYQQTPGQGLQFLFEYFSETQRNKGNFPGRFSGRQFSNSRSEMNVSTLELGDSALYLCASSLGGAGELFFGEGSRLTVL.

The J gene is TRBJ2-7, the V gene TRBV7-2; 7 bases line up with TRBD1. Per the germline V gene, CDR1 is SGHTA and CDR2 is FQGNSA. V trimming: 5 bases; J trimming: 2 bases; junction bases outside the gene matches: 6. This CDR3 comprises 14 residues. The DNA of the CDR3 is TGTGCCAGCAGCCAACACAGGGGACCCTACGAGCAGTACTTC. Amino acid sequence: CASSQHRGPYEQYF. Drawing the rest from reference TRBV7-2 and TRBJ2-7, the complete variable domain is GAGVSQSPSNKVTEKGKDVELRCDPISGHTALYWYRQSLGQGLEFLIYFQGNSAPDKSGLPSDRFSAERTGGSVSTLTIQRTQQEDSAVYLCASSQHRGPYEQYFGPGTRLTVT.